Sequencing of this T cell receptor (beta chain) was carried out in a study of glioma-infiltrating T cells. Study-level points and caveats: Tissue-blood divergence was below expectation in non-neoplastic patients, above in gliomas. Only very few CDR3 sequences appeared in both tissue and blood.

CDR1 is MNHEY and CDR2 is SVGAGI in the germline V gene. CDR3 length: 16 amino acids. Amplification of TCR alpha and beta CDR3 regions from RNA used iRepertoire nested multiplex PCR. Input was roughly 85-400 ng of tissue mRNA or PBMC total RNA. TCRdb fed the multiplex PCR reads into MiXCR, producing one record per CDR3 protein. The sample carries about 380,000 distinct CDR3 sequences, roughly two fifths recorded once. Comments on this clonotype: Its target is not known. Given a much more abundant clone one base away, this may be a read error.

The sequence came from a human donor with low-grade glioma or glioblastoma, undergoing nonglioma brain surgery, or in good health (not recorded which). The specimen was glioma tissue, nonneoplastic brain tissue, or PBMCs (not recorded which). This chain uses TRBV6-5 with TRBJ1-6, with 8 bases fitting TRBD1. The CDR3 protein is CTSSYSQGAWDSPLHF. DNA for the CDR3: TGTACCAGCAGTTACTCCCAGGGGGCGTGGGATTCACCCCTCCACTTT.